The 19 T cell receptor beta chains in this list originate from one sample, sequenced in a study of cytomegalovirus exposure and HLA in healthy donors. Amplification used 60 Vbeta primers and 13 Jbeta primers. Sequencing used immunoSEQ multiplex PCR; TCRdb keeps in-frame clones, though not all of them. Counted here are approximately 120,000 clones, roughly 68% occurring once; the ten biggest clones make up 4.2%. Sequencing input: PBMCs. All receptors derive from a woman between 45 and 65 years old in good health and CMV-seropositive.

CDR3 nucleotides: TGTGCCAGCAGCGCCAGGGGGGCACCCCTCCACTTT. Translating it yields CASSARGAPLHF. The genes are TRBV11-2 and TRBJ1-6, with 7 positions matching TRBD1. Germline loops: CDR1 SGHAT, CDR2 FQNNGV. This CDR3 is 12 amino acids long. The trim removed 5 bases at V and 11 bases at J, leaving 3 bases unmatched.

The gene calls are TRBV2 and TRBJ1-5; D gene uncertain. V was clipped by 6 bases and J by 9 bases, with 21 bases between them. Germline V CDR1 and CDR2: SNHLY, FYNNEI. The CDR3 extends over 15 amino acids. In DNA form, the CDR3 reads TGTGCCAGCAGGGAATATCCCGGGATGCGGTCGCCCCAGCATTTT. Its translation: CASREYPGMRSPQHF. Full variable domain (outside the CDR3, taken from reference TRBV2 and TRBJ1-5): EPEVTQTPSHQVTQMGQEVILRCVPISNHLYFYWYRQILGQKVEFLVSFYNNEISEKSEIFDDQFSVERPDGSNFTLKIRSTKLEDSAMYFCASREYPGMRSPQHFGDGTRLSIL.

This rearrangement joins TRBV12-5 to TRBJ2-5; D is undetermined. The assigned J gene may be wrong: the sequence end matches TRBJ2-7 better. Germline V lookup: CDR1 LGHNT, CDR2 FRNRAP. This CDR3 has 17 amino acids. The CDR3 region has the DNA TGTGCTAGTGGTTTGACCCCTGGTCTCTCGAGCTCCTACGAGCAGTACTTC. Amino acids: CASGLTPGLSSSYEQYF.

The CDR3 coding sequence is TGTGCCAGCAGCCCGCCAGCGAGCTCCTACGAGCAGTACTTC. It encodes CASSPPASSYEQYF. The chain is built from TRBV11-2 and TRBJ2-7; D gene uncertain. V lost 5 bases to trimming and J lost 0 bases, with 11 bases between them. Germline loops: CDR1 SGHAT, CDR2 FQNNGV. The CDR3 runs to 14 residues.

The rearrangement links TRBV18 to TRBJ2-1; 7 bases match TRBD1. The CDR3 totals 15 residues. CDR1 is KGHSH, CDR2 LQKENI, per germline. V shed 6 bases, J shed 0 bases, and the junction held 5 bases outside the gene matches. The CDR3 loop reads CASSSRGISYNEQFF. DNA for the CDR3: TGTGCCAGCTCCTCCAGGGGGATCTCCTACAATGAGCAGTTCTTC.

V gene TRBV4-2 combines with J gene TRBJ2-1, with 8 bases that match TRBD1. The CDR3 has 18 residues. CDR1 and CDR2 from the germline V gene are LGHNA and YNFKEQ. Trimming at V came to 5 bases and at J to 5 bases, leaving 17 bases not matched to a gene. The CDR3 reads CASSAWTGSLLYDNEQFF. The CDR3 nucleotides are TGTGCCAGCAGCGCTTGGACAGGGTCATTGCTCTATGACAATGAGCAGTTCTTC.

The chain recombines TRBV4-1 with TRBJ2-1, with 8 bases matching TRBD2. Germline-derived CDR1 and CDR2 are MGHRA and YSYEKL. The CDR3 is made up of 16 amino acids. V trimming: 4 bases; J trimming: 3 bases; junction bases outside the gene matches: 8. The CDR3 loop reads CASSRDISGGYNEQFF. The CDR3 DNA is TGCGCCAGCAGCCGCGATATCAGCGGGGGCTACAATGAGCAGTTCTTC.

In this sample, this clone turned up a few times. V gene TRBV19 combines with J gene TRBJ2-5; 9 bases are a match to TRBD1. Per the germline V gene, CDR1 is LNHDA and CDR2 is SQIVND (reference sequence). Trimming at V came to 5 bases and at J to 7 bases, leaving 14 bases not matched to a gene. This CDR3 region has 16 residues. This chain's CDR3 is CASSEGQGYGVGTQYF. DNA for the CDR3: TGTGCCAGTAGTGAAGGACAGGGGTACGGGGTTGGGACCCAGTACTTC. The full variable domain, completed using reference TRBV19 and TRBJ2-5, is DGGITQSPKYLFRKEGQNVTLSCEQNLNHDAMYWYRQDPGQGLRLIYYSQIVNDFQKGDIAEGYSVSREKKESFPLTVTSAQKNPTAFYLCASSEGQGYGVGTQYFGPGTRLLVL.

The chain uses TRBV15 and TRBJ2-1, with unresolved D. CDR3 length equals 14 residues. The ends were cut back, 2 bases at V and 3 bases at J, with 8 bases in the middle. The V gene's germline CDR1 is LNHNV and CDR2 YYDKDF (reference sequence). The CDR3 here is CATSRTLVYNEQFF. The CDR3 DNA follows: TGTGCCACCAGCAGAACCCTAGTCTACAATGAGCAGTTCTTC.

V and J are TRBV5-8 and TRBJ1-6, with 8 bases identical to TRBD1. V trimming: 4 bases; J trimming: 8 bases; junction bases outside the gene matches: 8. Looked up from germline, CDR1 is SGHTS and CDR2 is YDEGEE. CDR3 size: 15 residues. The CDR3 here is CASSRQGTLDSPLHF. The CDR3 nucleotides are TGTGCCAGCAGCAGACAGGGGACATTAGATTCACCCCTCCACTTT.

V and J are TRBV28 and TRBJ1-1; 12 bases are shared with TRBD1. This CDR3 spans 14 amino acids. Per the germline V gene, CDR1 is MDHEN and CDR2 is SYDVKM. Trimming took 8 bases from V and 11 from J; bases not matched to a gene: 12. CDR3 protein: CASVSRDRGREAFF. The CDR3 DNA sequence: TGTGCCAGCGTGAGCCGGGACAGGGGGCGTGAGGCTTTCTTT. The full variable domain, completed using reference TRBV28 and TRBJ1-1, is DVKVTQSSRYLVKRTGEKVFLECVQDMDHENMFWYRQDPGLGLRLIYFSYDVKMKEKGDIPEGYSVSREKKERFSLILESASTNQTSMYLCASVSRDRGREAFFGQGTRLTVV.

This chain joins TRBV1 and TRBJ2-3; the DNA was not used to check the table's D call, TRBD2. TRBV1 represents a pseudogene. The CDR3 is 16 amino acids. CDR3 sequence: CTSSQDSAESTDTQYF. CDR3 bases: TGCACCAGCAGCCAAGATTCTGCGGAAAGCACAGATACGCAGTATTTT.

This clone has only one observation. This sequence joins TRBV4-2 and TRBJ2-7, with D hard to call. V was cut by 1 base and J by 6 bases, with 10 bases left in between. The CDR3 spans 13 residues. CDR1 and CDR2 from the germline V gene are LGHNA and YNFKEQ. The CDR3 sequence: CASSQASGGEQYF. The CDR3 nucleotides are TGTGCCAGCAGCCAAGCCTCCGGTGGCGAGCAGTACTTC.

For the CDR3, the DNA is TGTGCCAGCAGCTTGGGGACAGCCCTGGAGACCCAGTACTTC. Its protein product is CASSLGTALETQYF. The chain employs TRBV5-6 and TRBJ2-5; D is perhaps TRBD1 (6 bases). With 0 bases removed from V and 5 bases from J, the gap between germline ends came to 11 bases. There are 14 residues in the CDR3. From germline, CDR1 is SGHDT and CDR2 YYEEEE.

The chain is built from TRBV2 and TRBJ2-2; 9 bases match TRBD2. Germline V gives CDR1 SNHLY, CDR2 FYNNEI. CDR3 length: 17 residues. J gave up 4 bases and V 6 bases, and 12 bases lay outside the gene matches. The CDR3 DNA follows: TGTGCCAGCAGGGGGGCGAGCGGGGGGCGTAGCACCGGGGAGCTGTTTTTT. This codes for CASRGASGGRSTGELFF.

The chain combines TRBV29-1 with TRBJ1-1; 7 bases are shared with TRBD1. Trimming took 6 bases from V and 4 from J; bases not matched to a gene: 11. Germline V lookup: CDR1 SQVTM, CDR2 ANQGSEA. The CDR3 totals 14 residues. CDR3 DNA: TGCAGCGTCCGCACGGAGACAGGGTCCACTGAAGCTTTCTTT. Translated: CSVRTETGSTEAFF.

The chain has TRBV7-8 and TRBJ2-3, with TRBD2 as a possible D gene (5 bases). CDR1 and CDR2 from the germline V gene are SGHVS and FQNEAQ. V was shortened by 0 bases and J by 8 bases, with 15 bases between the two germline ends. The CDR3 is made up of 15 amino acids. The CDR3, as DNA: TGTGCCAGCAGCTTAGCTGAGGGTCTCCTTAGTACGCAGTATTTT. Protein product: CASSLAEGLLSTQYF. Filled out from reference TRBV7-8 and TRBJ2-3, the complete variable domain reads GAGVSQSPRYKVAKRGQDVALRCDPISGHVSLFWYQQALGQGPEFLTYFQNEAQLDKSGLPSDRFFAERPEGSVSTLKIQRTQQEDSAVYLCASSLAEGLLSTQYFGPGTRLTVL.

The CDR3: CASSPQGTVRGELFF. The CDR3 bases are TGTGCCAGCTCACCACAAGGGACTGTCCGCGGGGAGCTGTTTTTT. The rearrangement links TRBV18 to TRBJ2-2, with D perhaps TRBD2 (6 bases). Germline V gene data show CDR1 as KGHSH and CDR2 as LQKENI. The ends were cut back, 1 base at V and 7 bases at J, with 13 bases in the middle. This CDR3 spans 15 amino acids.

The chain has TRBV11-1 and TRBJ2-3; 16 bases agree with TRBD2. This CDR3 spans 17 amino acids. Germline values: CDR1 SGHAT, CDR2 FQDESV (reference sequence). After removal of 5 bases from V and 2 bases from J, the junction contained 4 bases not matched to a gene. This chain's CDR3 is CASSRGTSGGATDTQYF. The CDR3 nucleotides are TGTGCCAGCAGCCGAGGGACTAGCGGGGGGGCCACAGATACGCAGTATTTT.